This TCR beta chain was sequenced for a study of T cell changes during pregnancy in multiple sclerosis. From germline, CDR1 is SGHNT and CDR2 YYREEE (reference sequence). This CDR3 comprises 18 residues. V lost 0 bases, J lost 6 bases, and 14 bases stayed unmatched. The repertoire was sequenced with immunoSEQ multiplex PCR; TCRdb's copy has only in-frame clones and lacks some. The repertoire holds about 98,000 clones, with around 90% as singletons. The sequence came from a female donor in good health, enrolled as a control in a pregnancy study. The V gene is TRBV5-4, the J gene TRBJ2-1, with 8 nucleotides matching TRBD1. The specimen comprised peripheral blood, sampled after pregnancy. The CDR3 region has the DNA TGTGCCAGCAGCTTGGATGGTCCCGGGACAGGTGGGATCAATGAGCAGTTCTTC. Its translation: CASSLDGPGTGGINEQFF.